A single sample is the source of the 30 T cell receptor beta chains below, sequenced in a study of response to subunit inactivated influenza vaccine. From the RT-PCR reads, TCRdb called clonotypes with MiXCR, one entry per CDR3 protein. The sample lists over 800,000 distinct CDR3 sequences; over 20% were seen once. The sequencing here drew on PBMCs from blood, taken about 5 days after vaccination. The source of these receptors is a man aged 50-60 years who received an inactivated influenza vaccine.

This clonotype was detected only a few times. The CDR3 DNA reads TGTGCCACCAGTGAAGGGGCCCACAATGAGCAGTTCTTC. Protein product: CATSEGAHNEQFF. J is TRBJ2-1 and V is TRBV24-1; D is possibly TRBD1 (5 bases). There are 13 residues in the CDR3. V lost 4 bases, J lost 5 bases, and 8 bases lay in between. Germline V gene lookup returns CDR1 KGHDR and CDR2 SFDVKD.

The V and J genes are TRBV5-1 and TRBJ2-5; unclear D gene. The germline V and J ends were trimmed by 0 bases and 5 bases, with 11 bases remaining between them. Germline lookup yields CDR1 SGHRS and CDR2 YFSETQ. The CDR3 consists of 14 residues. The CDR3 region is CASSLAWGRETQYF. CDR3 coding DNA: TGCGCCAGCAGCTTGGCTTGGGGAAGGGAGACCCAGTACTTC.

This chain connects TRBV27 to TRBJ2-3; 8 bases are shared with TRBD1. This CDR3 has 16 residues. The junction had 7 bases not matched to a gene; V was cut back by 3 bases and J by 2 bases. CDR1 is MNHEY and CDR2 is SMNVEV in the germline V gene (reference sequence). The CDR3 sequence is CASSLDRAHDTDTQYF. The DNA for the CDR3 is TGTGCCAGCAGTTTGGACAGGGCCCATGACACAGATACGCAGTATTTT.

This clonotype came up a few times. The genes are TRBV7-6 and TRBJ2-2; D possibly corresponds to TRBD2 (5 bases). CDR3 length: 14 residues. Trimming shortened V by 4 bases and J by 7 bases, and 13 bases separated the two germline ends. Germline CDR1 SGHVS, CDR2 FNYEAQ. CDR3 nucleotides: TGTGCCAGCAGCTCACTAGGAGTCGACGGGGAGCTGTTTTTT. Translation gives CASSSLGVDGELFF.

This sequence joins TRBV3-1 and TRBJ2-7; D gene unclear. The CDR3 is made up of 15 amino acids. V lost 3 bases and J 7 bases, leaving 19 bases between the germline ends. Germline CDR1 LGHDT, CDR2 YNNKEL (reference sequence). The CDR3 bases are TGTGCCAGCAGCCAGACGACCTTGGGTGTTGGGGAGCAGTACTTC. Translated: CASSQTTLGVGEQYF.

This clonotype was recorded a few times. One end of the junction is discordant with germline, which a read error may explain. The chain has TRBV28 and TRBJ2-5, with D possibly called TRBD1 or TRBD2 (6 bases each). CDR1 is MDHEN, CDR2 SYDVKM, per germline. The CDR3 length is 14 residues. Written as DNA, the CDR3 is TGCGCCAGCAGCCCCCGGGGGCCCCAAGAGACCCAGTACTTC. Amino acid sequence: CASSPRGPQETQYF.

This clonotype was detected a few times. V usage is TRBV28 and J usage is TRBJ1-4, with a weak D call TRBD1 (5 bases). V lost 8 bases, J lost 7 bases, and 17 bases lay in between. The CDR3 is 14 amino acids. In germline, CDR1 is MDHEN, CDR2 SYDVKM. CDR3 nucleotides: TGTGCCAGCGACGCCGGCCAGGGAGGTGAAAAACTGTTTTTT. Its translation is CASDAGQGGEKLFF. The whole variable domain, remainder taken from reference TRBV28 and TRBJ1-4, is DVKVTQSSRYLVKRTGEKVFLECVQDMDHENMFWYRQDPGLGLRLIYFSYDVKMKEKGDIPEGYSVSREKKERFSLILESASTNQTSMYLCASDAGQGGEKLFFGSGTQLSVL.

The chain joins TRBV10-3 to TRBJ2-5, with 10 bases that match TRBD1. The germline V gene has CDR1 ENHRY and CDR2 SYGVKD. Trimming cost V 4 bases and J 5 bases; bases outside gene matches: 4. The CDR3 sequence is 14 residues long. This CDR3 is CAISGDRGMETQYF. The CDR3 DNA is TGTGCCATCAGTGGGGACAGGGGAATGGAGACCCAGTACTTC.

This clonotype occurred a few times. In DNA form, the CDR3 reads TGCAGTGCTAGTGCAGGGGGAACGGGTTTTTATGGCTACACCTTC. Translating it yields CSASAGGTGFYGYTF. The chain combines TRBV20-1 with TRBJ1-2, with 7 bases identical to TRBD1. V was clipped by 3 bases and J by 5 bases; unmatched bases: 12. This CDR3 region has 15 residues. Germline values: CDR1 DFQATT, CDR2 SNEGSKA (reference sequence).

The chain joins TRBV28 to TRBJ1-1, with D unresolved. CDR1 MDHEN and CDR2 SYDVKM come from the germline V gene. The CDR3 length is 14 residues. Trimming stripped 6 bases from V and 5 bases from J, with 16 bases between. CDR3 sequence reads: CASRPGLLRTEAFF. The DNA for the CDR3 is TGTGCCAGCAGGCCGGGCCTCCTGAGGACTGAAGCTTTCTTT.

The genes are TRBV5-1 and TRBJ2-3; D unclear. This CDR3 comprises 16 residues. V gave up 4 bases and J gave up 2 bases, with 17 bases separating them. Looked up from germline, CDR1 is SGHRS and CDR2 is YFSETQ. The CDR3 region has the DNA TGCGCCAGCAGCCCGAGGTTTTCGGAGAACACAGATACGCAGTATTTT. It translates to CASSPRFSENTDTQYF.

The CDR3 bases are TGTGCCAGCAGTGTAAGTCCCGGGACAGGGGTTCAGCCCCAGCATTTT. This gives the protein CASSVSPGTGVQPQHF. The chain is built from TRBV6-1 and TRBJ1-5; TRBD1 matches 10 bases. The CDR3 totals 16 residues. V shed 4 bases and J 6 bases; nucleotides not matched to a gene: 9. In germline, CDR1 is MNHNS, CDR2 SASEGT.

This sequence joins TRBV30 and TRBJ2-7; no clear D. Germline V lookup: CDR1 GTSNPN, CDR2 SVGIG (reference sequence). The CDR3 is 11 amino acids. The V end lost 0 bases, the J end lost 13 bases, and 13 bases lay between the germline ends. The CDR3: CAWSVQSSHYF. CDR3 nucleotide sequence: TGTGCCTGGAGTGTCCAGAGCTCCCATTACTTC.

This chain joins TRBV11-1 and TRBJ2-7; D could derive from TRBD1 or TRBD2 (5 bases each). The germline CDR1 and CDR2 sequences are SGHAT and FQDESV (reference sequence). This CDR3 has 18 residues. With 0 bases removed from V and 9 bases from J, the gap between germline ends came to 27 bases. DNA for the CDR3: TGTGCCAGCAGCTTAGCGGGATACCGCGGAGAGCAGGGACGGCGGCAGTACTTC. Protein: CASSLAGYRGEQGRRQYF.

The sample holds a few counts of this clonotype. The chain employs TRBV6-1 and TRBJ2-7, with 10 bases lining up with TRBD2. This CDR3 has 14 residues. The germline gives CDR1 MNHNS, CDR2 SASEGT. V lost 6 bases to trimming and J lost 1 base; unmatched junction nucleotides: 3. CDR3 nucleotides: TGTGCCAGCAGCGCACTAGCGGGGTCCTACGAGCAGTACTTC. It yields the protein CASSALAGSYEQYF.

The V gene is TRBV18, the J gene TRBJ2-1, with D maybe TRBD1 (7 bases). The germline V gene encodes CDR1 KGHSH and CDR2 LQKENI. The CDR3 has 17 amino acids. Trimming left V 4 bases short and J 7 bases short, with 23 bases between. This chain's CDR3 is CASSLVGRGGAGNEQFF. The CDR3 bases are TGTGCCAGCTCACTCGTTGGGAGAGGGGGCGCGGGAAATGAGCAGTTCTTC.

This clonotype has ten or more counts. V is TRBV27 and J is TRBJ2-2; D is possibly TRBD2 (5 bases). Trimming pared 6 bases from V and 4 bases from J, leaving 15 bases between. This CDR3 has 15 amino acids. From germline, CDR1 is MNHEY and CDR2 SMNVEV (reference sequence). As DNA, the CDR3 is TGTGCCAGCAGCCCCCAAGTCGAGGGCACCGGGGAGCTGTTTTTT. This gives the protein CASSPQVEGTGELFF.

The rearrangement joins TRBV18 to TRBJ2-6; tentatively, D is TRBD1 (7 bases). The CDR3 covers 19 residues. Per germline, CDR1 KGHSH and CDR2 LQKENI. V was cut by 2 bases and J by 0 bases, with 17 bases left in between. The CDR3 spells CASSPIGQGGRSGANVLTF. The CDR3 DNA sequence: TGTGCCAGCTCACCAATCGGTCAGGGGGGTCGCTCTGGGGCCAACGTCCTGACTTTC.

This clonotype was observed a few times. V and J are TRBV7-2 and TRBJ2-5; D remains ambiguous. Germline CDR1 reads SGHTA; CDR2 reads FQGNSA. The CDR3 contains 13 residues. Trimming removed 5 bases at V and 5 bases at J, with 12 bases between. The CDR3 here is CASSPHRSETQYF. In DNA form, the CDR3 reads TGTGCCAGCAGCCCACACCGGAGCGAGACCCAGTACTTC.

The V call is TRBV5-6, the J call TRBJ2-1; D gene uncertain. The CDR3 runs 15 residues. CDR1 and CDR2 from the germline V gene are SGHDT and YYEEEE. V dropped 3 bases and J dropped 3 bases, with 13 bases sitting between them. The CDR3 sequence is CASSSLVISYNEQFF. In DNA, the CDR3 is TGTGCCAGCAGCTCCTTAGTTATTAGCTACAATGAGCAGTTCTTC. Full variable domain (rest looked up from reference TRBV5-6 and TRBJ2-1): DAGVTQSPTHLIKTRGQQVTLRCSPKSGHDTVSWYQQALGQGPQFIFQYYEEEERQRGNFPDRFSGHQFPNYSSELNVNALLLGDSALYLCASSSLVISYNEQFFGPGTRLTVL.

This clonotype has just a few counts. This chain links TRBV12-3 or TRBV12-4 with TRBJ1-2; tentative D call: TRBD1 (5 bases). The CDR3 spans 12 residues. V lost 4 bases and J lost 7, with 10 bases in between. The CDR3 DNA reads as TGTGCCAGCAGTTGGGGGGTCGGTGGCTACACCTTC. Translation: CASSWGVGGYTF.

In its sample, this clonotype was seen a few times. This chain uses TRBV12-3 or TRBV12-4 with TRBJ2-5, with 11 bases lining up with TRBD1. The CDR3 spans 16 residues. The trim removed 4 bases at V and 1 base at J, leaving 5 bases unmatched. The CDR3 loop is CASSWGGTGGQETQYF. CDR3 coding DNA: TGTGCCAGCAGTTGGGGTGGGACAGGGGGCCAAGAGACCCAGTACTTC.

The chain joins TRBV15 to TRBJ2-4; D may match TRBD1 or TRBD2 (5 bases each). CDR3 length: 16 amino acids. CDR1 is LNHNV and CDR2 is YYDKDF in the germline V gene (reference sequence). The V end lost 3 bases, the J end lost 4 bases, and 16 bases lay between the germline ends. The DNA for the CDR3 is TGTGCCACCAGCAGTGGAGCAGGGACCTTAAAAAACATTCAGTACTTC. Translated, it gives CATSSGAGTLKNIQYF.

The rearrangement joins TRBV14 to TRBJ1-1; 8 bases align to TRBD1. This CDR3 has 15 residues. The germline V gene encodes CDR1 SGHDN and CDR2 FVKESK. Trimming took 1 base from V and 2 from J; bases not matched to a gene: 3. The chain's CDR3 is CASSQVTGGNTEAFF. Written as DNA, the CDR3 is TGTGCCAGCAGCCAAGTAACAGGGGGTAACACTGAAGCTTTCTTT.

Only a few counts were recorded for this clonotype. This chain connects TRBV5-1 to TRBJ2-1, with 7 bases identical to TRBD1. The junction had 12 bases not matched to a gene; V was cut back by 4 bases and J by 14 bases. The germline CDR1 and CDR2 sequences are SGHRS and YFSETQ. This CDR3 has 13 amino acids. CDR3 bases: TGCGCCAGCAGCCCGGAGAGGGGGCAAGGGGAGTTCTTC. This translates into CASSPERGQGEFF.

The V and J genes are TRBV12-3 or TRBV12-4 and TRBJ1-5; D is uncertain. The V end lost 6 bases, the J end lost 7 bases, and 13 bases lay between the germline ends. There are 13 residues in the CDR3. The CDR3, as DNA: TGTGCCAGCAGCCAAGATATGGGGCAGCCCCAGCATTTT. It translates to CASSQDMGQPQHF.

Only a few counts were recorded for this clonotype. This rearrangement joins TRBV7-2 to TRBJ2-3; D is possibly TRBD2 (5 bases). The length of the CDR3 is 16 residues. CDR1 is SGHTA, CDR2 FQGNSA, per germline. V lost 5 bases and J lost 1, with 16 bases in between. The CDR3, as DNA: TGTGCCAGCAGCCTCCCCACTAGTTATGGCACAGATACGCAGTATTTT. Protein sequence: CASSLPTSYGTDTQYF. The variable domain in full, completed from reference TRBV7-2 and TRBJ2-3, reads GAGVSQSPSNKVTEKGKDVELRCDPISGHTALYWYRQSLGQGLEFLIYFQGNSAPDKSGLPSDRFSAERTGGSVSTLTIQRTQQEDSAVYLCASSLPTSYGTDTQYFGPGTRLTVL.

The chain has TRBV6-6 and TRBJ2-5; no clear D gene. The germline CDR1 and CDR2 sequences are MNHNY and SVGAGI (reference sequence). Trimming took off 4 bases at V and 1 base at J, with 7 bases between the two ends. This CDR3 has 13 residues. The CDR3 DNA reads as TGTGCCAGCAGTTTCTATCGCCAAGAGACCCAGTACTTC. Translating gives CASSFYRQETQYF.

This clonotype has at least ten counts. The V call is TRBV24-1, the J call TRBJ2-1; weak D call: TRBD2 (5 bases). Germline CDR1 is KGHDR and CDR2 is SFDVKD. This CDR3 has 15 residues. Deletions cut 0 bases from V and 6 bases from J, with 11 bases between. The CDR3 sequence: CATSDLYEGTNEQFF. Written as DNA, the CDR3 is TGTGCCACCAGTGATTTGTATGAGGGAACCAATGAGCAGTTCTTC.

This clonotype turned up a few times. The chain carries TRBV6-2 or TRBV6-3 and TRBJ1-1, with 7 bases aligning to TRBD1. Unmatched junction bases numbered 5, after V lost 7 bases and J lost 3 bases. The germline V gene has CDR1 MNHEY and CDR2 SVGEGT. The length of the CDR3 is 13 residues. The CDR3, as DNA: TGTGCCAGCACCGACAGGGCGGACACTGAAGCTTTCTTT. Amino acid sequence: CASTDRADTEAFF.